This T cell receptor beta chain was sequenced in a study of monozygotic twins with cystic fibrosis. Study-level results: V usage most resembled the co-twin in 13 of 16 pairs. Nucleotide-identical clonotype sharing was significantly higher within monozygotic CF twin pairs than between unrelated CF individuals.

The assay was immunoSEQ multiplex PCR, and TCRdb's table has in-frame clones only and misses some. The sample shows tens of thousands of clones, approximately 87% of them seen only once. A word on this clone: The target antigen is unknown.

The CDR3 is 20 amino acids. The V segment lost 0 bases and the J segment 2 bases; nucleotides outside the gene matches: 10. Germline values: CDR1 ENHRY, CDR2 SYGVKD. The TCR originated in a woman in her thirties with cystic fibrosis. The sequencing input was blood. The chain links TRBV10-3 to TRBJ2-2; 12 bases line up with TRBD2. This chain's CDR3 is CAISESASGGAPLNTGELFF. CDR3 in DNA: TGTGCCATCAGTGAGTCGGCTAGCGGGGGGGCTCCCCTTAACACCGGGGAGCTGTTTTTT.